The clone carrying this TCR beta chain occurred a few times. This record belongs to a study of blood T cell repertoires in COVID-19. J was trimmed by 4 bases and V by 8 bases; bases with no gene match: 15. Germline CDR1 reads LGHDT; CDR2 reads YNNKEL (reference sequence). CDR3 length: 16 residues. Within 2 weeks before study entry, exposed participants met a COVID-19 case. Clones were sequenced by immunoSEQ multiplex PCR, and TCRdb holds only the in-frame ones, with some missing. The table records roughly 58,000 clones, about 66% of them present only once. The clonotype originates from an older woman who had been exposed to COVID-19. The sequenced material came from PBMCs or T cells enriched from blood (not recorded which). The chain links TRBV3-1 (or the pseudogene TRBV3-2) to TRBJ2-7; 9 nucleotides agree with TRBD2. CDR3 coding DNA: TGTGCCAGCGAAGAGGGCGCGGCGGGGGGGCTATACGAGCAGTACTTC. It yields the protein CASEEGAAGGLYEQYF.